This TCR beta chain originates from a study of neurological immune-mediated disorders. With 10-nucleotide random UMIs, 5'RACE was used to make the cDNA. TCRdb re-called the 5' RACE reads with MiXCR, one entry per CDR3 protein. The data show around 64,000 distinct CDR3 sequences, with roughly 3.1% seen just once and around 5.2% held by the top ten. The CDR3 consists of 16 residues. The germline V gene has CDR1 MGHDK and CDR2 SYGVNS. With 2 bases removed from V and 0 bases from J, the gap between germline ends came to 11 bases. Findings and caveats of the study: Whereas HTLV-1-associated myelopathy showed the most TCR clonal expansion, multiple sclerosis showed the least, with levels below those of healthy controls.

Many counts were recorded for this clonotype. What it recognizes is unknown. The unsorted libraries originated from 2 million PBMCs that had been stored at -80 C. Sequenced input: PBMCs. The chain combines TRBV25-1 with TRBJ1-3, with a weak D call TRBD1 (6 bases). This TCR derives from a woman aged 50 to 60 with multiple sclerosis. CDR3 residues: CASSEPGQISGNTIYF. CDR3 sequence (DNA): TGTGCCAGCAGTGAACCGGGACAAATCTCTGGAAACACCATATATTTT.